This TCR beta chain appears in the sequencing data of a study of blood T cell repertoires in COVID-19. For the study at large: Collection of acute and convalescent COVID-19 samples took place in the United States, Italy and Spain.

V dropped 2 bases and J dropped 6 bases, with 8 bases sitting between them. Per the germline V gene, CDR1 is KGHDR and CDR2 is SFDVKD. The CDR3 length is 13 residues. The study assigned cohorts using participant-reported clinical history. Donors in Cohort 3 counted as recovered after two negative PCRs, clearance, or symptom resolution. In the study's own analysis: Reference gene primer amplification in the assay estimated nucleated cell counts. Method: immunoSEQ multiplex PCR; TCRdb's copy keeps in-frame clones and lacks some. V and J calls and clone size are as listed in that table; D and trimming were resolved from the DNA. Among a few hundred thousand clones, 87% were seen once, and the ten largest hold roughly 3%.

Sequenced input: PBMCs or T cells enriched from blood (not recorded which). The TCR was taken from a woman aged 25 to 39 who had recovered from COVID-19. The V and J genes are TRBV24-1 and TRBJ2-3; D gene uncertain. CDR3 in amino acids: CATSDSNEDTQYF. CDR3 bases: TGTGCCACCAGTGATTCGAACGAGGATACGCAGTATTTT.